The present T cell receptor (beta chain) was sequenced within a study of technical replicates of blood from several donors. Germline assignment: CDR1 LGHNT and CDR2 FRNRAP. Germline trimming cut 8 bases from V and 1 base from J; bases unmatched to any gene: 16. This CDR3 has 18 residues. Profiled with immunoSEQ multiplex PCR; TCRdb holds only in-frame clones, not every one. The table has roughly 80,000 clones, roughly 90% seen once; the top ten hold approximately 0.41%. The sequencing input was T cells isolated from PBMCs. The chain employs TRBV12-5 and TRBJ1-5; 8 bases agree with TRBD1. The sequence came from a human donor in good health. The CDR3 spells CASCFRGQDGRSNQPQHF. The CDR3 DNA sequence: TGTGCTAGTTGCTTCAGGGGACAGGACGGTAGGAGCAATCAGCCCCAGCATTTT.